This T cell receptor beta chain was sequenced during a study of blood T cell repertoires in COVID-19. On the study more broadly: Donors in the United States, Italy and Spain gave samples during acute or convalescent COVID-19. Sample material is recorded as cDNA or gDNA derived from T cells, B-cell-depleted T cells, or PBMCs.

The CDR3 runs 13 residues. V was clipped by 0 bases and J by 8 bases, with 10 bases between them. Germline CDR1 and CDR2: SGHAT and FQNNGV. In the authors' methods: The assay estimated nucleated cells by amplifying reference gene primers. Method: immunoSEQ multiplex PCR; TCRdb's copy keeps in-frame clones and lacks some. V and J calls and clone size are as listed in that table; D and trimming were resolved from the DNA. This sample has 20,000 to 25,000 clones, with less than 85% found just once. This sequence joins TRBV11-2 and TRBJ1-2; D perhaps matches TRBD1 (5 bases). The specimen was peripheral blood. This receptor was taken from a man aged 55 to 70 with active COVID-19. CDR3 protein: CASSLDPGRGYTF. For the CDR3, the DNA is TGTGCCAGCAGCTTAGACCCAGGGAGGGGCTACACCTTC.